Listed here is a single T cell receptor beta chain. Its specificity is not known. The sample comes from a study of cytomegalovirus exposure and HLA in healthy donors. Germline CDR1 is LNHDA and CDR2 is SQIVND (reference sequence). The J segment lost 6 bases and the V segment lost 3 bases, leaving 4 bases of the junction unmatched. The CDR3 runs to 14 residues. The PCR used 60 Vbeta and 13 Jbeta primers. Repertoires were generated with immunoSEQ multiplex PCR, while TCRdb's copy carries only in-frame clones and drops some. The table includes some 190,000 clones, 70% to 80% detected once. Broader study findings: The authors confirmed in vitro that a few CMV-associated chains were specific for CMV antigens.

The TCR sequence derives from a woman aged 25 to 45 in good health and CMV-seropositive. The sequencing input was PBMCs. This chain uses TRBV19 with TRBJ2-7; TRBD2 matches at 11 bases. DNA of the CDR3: TGTGCCAGTAGTATGACTAGCGGGGCTTTCGAGCAGTACTTC. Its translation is CASSMTSGAFEQYF.